These 9 T cell receptor beta chains were sequenced from one sample in a study of T cells in Graves' hyperthyroidism and ophthalmopathy. TCR beta CDR3 regions were amplified from RNA. HTBI primers were the set used in a first-round RT-PCR of the TCR CDR3. MiXCR, run by TCRdb on the multiplex PCR reads, gives a single entry per CDR3 protein. Of 500,000 to 700,000 distinct CDR3 sequences listed, over 15% are singletons. The sequencing sample was made of blood. The receptors were gathered from a woman aged 18-35 years with Graves' hyperthyroidism.

This clonotype was seen a handful of times. This chain connects TRBV24-1 to TRBJ1-1; no definite D call. Trimming removed 0 bases from V and 13 bases from J, with 14 bases in between. The CDR3 is 13 residues long. Germline values: CDR1 KGHDR, CDR2 SFDVKD. The CDR3 here is CATSDLDTGRVFF. CDR3 DNA: TGTGCCACCAGTGATTTGGATACCGGGAGAGTTTTCTTT.

The sample holds many counts of this clonotype. V is TRBV24-1 and J is TRBJ2-1; 9 nucleotides align to TRBD2. The CDR3 totals 17 residues. Germline V gene sequence: CDR1 KGHDR, CDR2 SFDVKD. J lost 0 bases, V lost 3 bases, and 5 bases had no gene match. CDR3: CATSDAGSGSSYNEQFF. The DNA for the CDR3 is TGTGCCACCAGTGATGCCGGTAGCGGGAGCTCCTACAATGAGCAGTTCTTC.

This clonotype was seen many times. The chain combines TRBV20-1 with TRBJ2-7; no clear D. Germline CDR1 reads DFQATT; CDR2 reads SNEGSKA (reference sequence). The V end lost 5 bases, the J end lost 5 bases, and 19 bases lay between the germline ends. This CDR3 has 14 residues. CDR3 sequence reads: CSASARLNHNEQYF. The CDR3 DNA reads as TGCAGTGCTTCGGCGAGGCTTAACCATAACGAGCAGTACTTC.

V usage is TRBV12-3 or TRBV12-4 and J usage is TRBJ2-5, with TRBD1 matching 8 bases. The J segment lost 5 bases and the V segment lost 6 bases, leaving 11 bases of the junction unmatched. CDR3 length: 15 residues. CDR3 protein: CASSLLDRGGETQYF. Here the CDR3 DNA reads TGTGCCAGCAGCCTTCTTGACAGGGGCGGGGAGACCCAGTACTTC.

This clonotype was counted between two and nine times. The chain couples TRBV10-3 to TRBJ2-1; D may match TRBD1 or TRBD2 (5 bases each). Trimming removed 4 bases at V and 7 bases at J, with 11 bases between. CDR3 length: 13 residues. Per germline, CDR1 ENHRY and CDR2 SYGVKD. CDR3 sequence reads: CAISAQGGNEQFF. CDR3 nucleotide sequence: TGTGCCATCAGTGCCCAGGGCGGGAATGAGCAGTTCTTC.

This rearrangement joins TRBV15 to TRBJ1-2; 7 nucleotides line up with TRBD1. CDR3 size: 15 residues. CDR1 is LNHNV, CDR2 YYDKDF, per germline (reference sequence). Trimming took 3 bases from V and 6 from J; bases not matched to a gene: 10. CDR3 loop: CATSSRQGRSNGYTF. The CDR3 DNA reads TGTGCCACCAGCAGCAGACAGGGTCGTAGCAATGGCTACACCTTC.

The chain uses TRBV7-9 and TRBJ2-1; 11 nucleotides line up with TRBD2. CDR3 length: 19 amino acids. The junction had 14 bases not matched to a gene; V was cut back by 7 bases and J by 0 bases. Germline CDR1 and CDR2: SEHNR and FQNEAQ (reference sequence). The CDR3 DNA reads TGTGCCAGCATCCATGGGGCTAGCGGGGGGCCGAGCTCCTACAATGAGCAGTTCTTC. Its protein is CASIHGASGGPSSYNEQFF.

This clonotype was detected only once. The gene calls are TRBV19 and TRBJ1-2, with D possibly being TRBD1 (6 bases). Trimming took off 3 bases at V and 4 bases at J, with 12 bases between the two ends. Germline CDR1 is LNHDA and CDR2 is SQIVND (reference sequence). The CDR3 length is 14 residues. The CDR3 DNA reads as TGTGCCAGTAGTATCGGGGGCATCTTCTATGGCTACACCTTC. This gives the protein CASSIGGIFYGYTF.

This clonotype was observed many times. This chain links TRBV24-1 with TRBJ2-7; D is perhaps TRBD1 (6 bases). CDR1 is KGHDR and CDR2 is SFDVKD in the germline V gene. The CDR3 is 14 amino acids. The ends were cut back, 2 bases at V and 6 bases at J, with 13 bases in the middle. CDR3 bases: TGTGCCACCAGTGATTCGTACAGGGATTCCGAGCAGTACTTC. It encodes CATSDSYRDSEQYF.